These T cell receptor beta chains were read from a single sample in a study of CD8+ T cells in alopecia areata. Method: immunoSEQ multiplex PCR; TCRdb's copy keeps in-frame clones and lacks some. The sample records under 15,000 clones, 60% being singletons. Specimen: skin. The receptor set was obtained from a human donor with alopecia areata. The CDR3 runs from the conserved cysteine through the conserved F or W. The D gene is left open where the match is weak. Only some rows state a clone size, as once, few, many or a class for expanded clones.

CDR3 DNA: TGTGCCAGCTCACCGGGAGCCGGGAGATCGAACACCGGGGAGCTGTTTTTT
CDR3 protein: CASSPGAGRSNTGELFF
D gene: -
J gene: TRBJ2-2
clone size: -
V gene: TRBV18

CDR3 DNA: TGTGCCAGCAGTCAAAACCGACAGGGGAACACTGAAGCTTTCTTT
CDR3 protein: CASSQNRQGNTEAFF
D gene: TRBD1
J gene: TRBJ1-1
clone size: -
V gene: TRBV6-6

CDR3 DNA: TGTGCCAGCAGCACCCGGAGAAGCAATGAGCAGTTCTTC
CDR3 protein: CASSTRRSNEQFF
D gene: -
J gene: TRBJ2-1
clone size: -
V gene: TRBV6-5

CDR3 DNA: TGCAGCGTTGAAGGCAGAATGAACACAGATACGCAGTATTTT
CDR3 protein: CSVEGRMNTDTQYF
D gene: -
J gene: TRBJ2-3
clone size: -
V gene: TRBV29-1

CDR3 DNA: TGTGCCAGCAGCTTCTACAGGGTCCCGGAAGGCTACACCTTC
CDR3 protein: CASSFYRVPEGYTF
D gene: -
J gene: TRBJ1-2
clone size: -
V gene: TRBV5-8

CDR3 DNA: TGTGCCAGCAGTTACTGGGGGGCGAACACTGAAGCTTTCTTT
CDR3 protein: CASSYWGANTEAFF
D gene: -
J gene: TRBJ1-1
clone size: -
V gene: TRBV6-5

CDR3 DNA: TGTGCCAGCAGCTTGGGACTAGCGGCTCAAGAGACCCAGTACTTC
CDR3 protein: CASSLGLAAQETQYF
D gene: TRBD2
J gene: TRBJ2-5
clone size: medium-sized
V gene: TRBV7-2

CDR3 DNA: TGTGCCAGCAGTGACTCGACTAGCGGGAGCAATGAGCAGTTCTTC
CDR3 protein: CASSDSTSGSNEQFF
D gene: TRBD2
J gene: TRBJ2-1
clone size: -
V gene: TRBV6-4

CDR3 DNA: TGTGCCAGCAGCCTCCTTGGCGGGAGACCCTACGAGCAGTACTTC
CDR3 protein: CASSLLGGRPYEQYF
D gene: TRBD2
J gene: TRBJ2-7
clone size: -
V gene: TRBV28

CDR3 DNA: TGTGCCAGCAGCAAAGCTATCAGAGAGGCCTACGAGCAGTACTTC
CDR3 protein: CASSKAIREAYEQYF
D gene: -
J gene: TRBJ2-7
clone size: medium-sized
V gene: TRBV21-1

CDR3 DNA: TGTGCCAGCAGCATTAATCCCAAAACAGGTCCTACCTATGGCTACACCTTC
CDR3 protein: CASSINPKTGPTYGYTF
D gene: -
J gene: TRBJ1-2
clone size: once
V gene: TRBV27

CDR3 DNA: TGTGCCAGCAGCCAGCTAGCGGGAGGGCCCGCGGGTGAGCAGTTCTTC
CDR3 protein: CASSQLAGGPAGEQFF
D gene: TRBD2
J gene: TRBJ2-1
clone size: few
V gene: TRBV4-2

CDR3 DNA: TGTGCCAGCAGTGAAGCTTCGCGGTTTGGATGGGTGGCAGATACGCAGTATTTT
CDR3 protein: CASSEASRFGWVADTQYF
D gene: -
J gene: TRBJ2-3
clone size: -
V gene: TRBV6-1

CDR3 DNA: TGTGCCAGCAGCTTAGTAGCAGGGGACCAGGGTACGCAGTATTTT
CDR3 protein: CASSLVAGDQGTQYF
D gene: -
J gene: TRBJ2-3
clone size: -
V gene: TRBV11-2

CDR3 DNA: TGTGCCAGCAGCCCAGGACTAGCGCATCCCTACGAGCAGTACTTC
CDR3 protein: CASSPGLAHPYEQYF
D gene: TRBD2
J gene: TRBJ2-7
clone size: -
V gene: TRBV7-8

CDR3 DNA: TGTGCCAGCAGCTTGAGTCCGGTCGAGCAGTACTTC
CDR3 protein: CASSLSPVEQYF
D gene: -
J gene: TRBJ2-7
clone size: -
V gene: TRBV5-5

CDR3 DNA: TGTGCCAGCAGCTTTGCCCACAGGAGTCGAGAGACCCAGTACTTC
CDR3 protein: CASSFAHRSRETQYF
D gene: -
J gene: TRBJ2-5
clone size: -
V gene: TRBV7-2

CDR3 DNA: TGTGCCAGTAGTATTGGGACAGGGTTGTCTGAAGCTTTCTTT
CDR3 protein: CASSIGTGLSEAFF
D gene: TRBD1
J gene: TRBJ1-1
clone size: -
V gene: TRBV19

CDR3 DNA: TGTGCCAGCAGCCTTAAACAGGGGCCCGGGGAGCTGTTTTTT
CDR3 protein: CASSLKQGPGELFF
D gene: TRBD1
J gene: TRBJ2-2
clone size: -
V gene: TRBV5-4

CDR3 DNA: TGTGCCAGCAGTTTGACAGGGGGCGAGCAGTACTTC
CDR3 protein: CASSLTGGEQYF
D gene: TRBD1
J gene: TRBJ2-7
clone size: -
V gene: TRBV27

CDR3 DNA: TGTGCCAGCTCAAACCAGGGACAAGCCTACGAGCAGTACTTC
CDR3 protein: CASSNQGQAYEQYF
D gene: -
J gene: TRBJ2-7
clone size: -
V gene: TRBV18

CDR3 DNA: TGTGCCAGCAGTCGGGCCAGGGCCTACGAGCAGTACTTC
CDR3 protein: CASSRARAYEQYF
D gene: -
J gene: TRBJ2-7
clone size: -
V gene: TRBV6-6

CDR3 DNA: TGTGCCAGCAGCTACGGACCCGAAGCTTTCTTT
CDR3 protein: CASSYGPEAFF
D gene: -
J gene: TRBJ1-1
clone size: -
V gene: TRBV5-8

CDR3 DNA: TGCGCCAGCAGCTTGTTCCTGGGACACCCCACAGATACGCAGTATTTT
CDR3 protein: CASSLFLGHPTDTQYF
D gene: -
J gene: TRBJ2-3
clone size: -
V gene: TRBV5-1

CDR3 DNA: TGTGCCAGCAGCTTCACCCTTGGCCGGGGAGGGACGTACGAGCAGTACTTC
CDR3 protein: CASSFTLGRGGTYEQYF
D gene: TRBD2
J gene: TRBJ2-7
clone size: few
V gene: TRBV7-2

CDR3 DNA: TGTGCCAGCAGCTTAATCTACGCAGGGACTGGAAACACCATATATTTT
CDR3 protein: CASSLIYAGTGNTIYF
D gene: -
J gene: TRBJ1-3
clone size: -
V gene: TRBV11-2

CDR3 DNA: TGCGCCAGCAGCGAGAGGCACTCTCTTGGGGACAATGAGCAGTTCTTC
CDR3 protein: CASSERHSLGDNEQFF
D gene: -
J gene: TRBJ2-1
clone size: -
V gene: TRBV4-1

CDR3 DNA: TGCGCCAGCAGCTTGTTAGGAGGGATTGGAAACATTCAGTACTTC
CDR3 protein: CASSLLGGIGNIQYF
D gene: -
J gene: TRBJ2-4
clone size: few
V gene: TRBV5-1

CDR3 DNA: TGTGCCACCCGTAGAGGCGGGGAGCTGTTTTTT
CDR3 protein: CATRRGGELFF
D gene: -
J gene: TRBJ2-2
clone size: -
V gene: TRBV15

CDR3 DNA: TGTGCCAGCAGCCCGCGGACTAGCGATTACGAGCAGTACTTC
CDR3 protein: CASSPRTSDYEQYF
D gene: TRBD2
J gene: TRBJ2-7
clone size: -
V gene: TRBV7-8

CDR3 DNA: TGTGCCAGCAGACTCAGGGTAGTCGAAGAGACCCAGTACTTC
CDR3 protein: CASRLRVVEETQYF
D gene: -
J gene: TRBJ2-5
clone size: few
V gene: TRBV7-8

CDR3 DNA: TGTGCCAGCAGCTCGAATAGCGGGACGGGTGAGACCCAGTACTTC
CDR3 protein: CASSSNSGTGETQYF
D gene: TRBD2
J gene: TRBJ2-5
clone size: -
V gene: TRBV7-3

CDR3 DNA: TGTGCCTGGAGTCGCTGGGACACAGATACGCAGTATTTT
CDR3 protein: CAWSRWDTDTQYF
D gene: -
J gene: TRBJ2-3
clone size: -
V gene: TRBV30

CDR3 DNA: TGTGCCAGCAGCTTCCCGATTAGGGACAGGGGGGGAAGCTCCTACAATGAGCAGTTCTTC
CDR3 protein: CASSFPIRDRGGSSYNEQFF
D gene: TRBD1
J gene: TRBJ2-1
clone size: once
V gene: TRBV7-8

CDR3 DNA: TGTGCCCGCTCAGGACAGTTCACAGATACGCAGTATTTT
CDR3 protein: CARSGQFTDTQYF
D gene: -
J gene: TRBJ2-3
clone size: few
V gene: TRBV5-3

CDR3 DNA: TGTGCCAGCAGCCCCCATCTTCTAGCGGGAGAACCTCAAGGGACCCAGTACTTC
CDR3 protein: CASSPHLLAGEPQGTQYF
D gene: TRBD2
J gene: TRBJ2-5
clone size: -
V gene: TRBV5-4

CDR3 DNA: TGTGCCAGCTACAAATGGGGACAGCCCCAGCATTTT
CDR3 protein: CASYKWGQPQHF
D gene: -
J gene: TRBJ1-5
clone size: -
V gene: TRBV28

CDR3 DNA: TGTGCCAGCAGCGTCGGACAGGGAAACACCATATATTTT
CDR3 protein: CASSVGQGNTIYF
D gene: -
J gene: TRBJ1-3
clone size: -
V gene: TRBV9

CDR3 DNA: TGCAGCGTTGAAAAGCGGGAGACTTCACTCCTCACAGATACGCAGTATTTT
CDR3 protein: CSVEKRETSLLTDTQYF
D gene: TRBD2
J gene: TRBJ2-3
clone size: -
V gene: TRBV29-1

CDR3 DNA: TGCAGCGTTGAAGATCGGGCTAGCGGGAGGCTAAACGGGGAGCTGTTTTTT
CDR3 protein: CSVEDRASGRLNGELFF
D gene: TRBD2
J gene: TRBJ2-2
clone size: few
V gene: TRBV29-1

CDR3 DNA: TGTGCCAGCAGCTTAGGGGACTTCAGAGATACGCAGTATTTT
CDR3 protein: CASSLGDFRDTQYF
D gene: -
J gene: TRBJ2-3
clone size: -
V gene: TRBV7-9

CDR3 DNA: TGTGCCAGCAGAGCATCCGGGAGTATAACCTATGAGCAGTTCTTC
CDR3 protein: CASRASGSITYEQFF
D gene: -
J gene: TRBJ2-1
clone size: -
V gene: TRBV7-8